This T cell receptor (beta chain) was identified during a study of tumor-infiltrating lymphocytes in primary liver carcinoma. Study-wide findings and caveats: Tumors and blood were compared for top-250-clone fraction, and tumors had the significantly higher value (p = 0.039). Only about 7.5-25% of top clones appeared in all five tumor regions.

Taking about 17-32 mg of unsorted bulk tissue, the authors co-extracted RNA and DNA. From about 0.45 ug total RNA, TCR beta cDNA was generated with a primer in the constant region. Amplification in three nested multiplex PCR rounds with slightly modified ARM-PCR gave rise to TCR beta libraries. Amplification in the first two PCR rounds was performed using TRBV1-TRBV30 forward primers and a C-beta reverse primer for 9 to 11 cycles each. Via MiXCR, TCRdb re-called the multiplex PCR reads, giving one row per CDR3 protein. The table shows roughly 120,000 distinct CDR3 sequences, with 55% to 75% occurring only once. This CDR3 spans 16 amino acids. Germline CDR1 reads MNHEY; CDR2 reads SVGAGI. A remark on this clonotype: No antigen is known for it. At one end the junction does not follow the germline gene, possibly because of a read error.

The receptor was derived from a woman in her sixties or seventies with primary liver carcinoma and hepatitis B virus infection. This chain links TRBV6-5 with TRBJ2-7, with 8 bases identical to TRBD2. The sequenced sample consisted of liver tumor tissue from sampling region 3. Subset here: tumor region T3, left-lateral pole. The CDR3 protein is CTSGRLIAGCSYEQYF. CDR3 nucleotides: TGTACCAGCGGAAGACTCATAGCGGGATGCTCCTACGAGCAGTACTTC.